This TCR beta chain is drawn from a study of cytomegalovirus exposure and HLA in healthy donors. It was with 60 Vbeta and 13 Jbeta primers that the PCR ran. TCRdb keeps only in-frame clones here, not all; method: immunoSEQ multiplex PCR. Here the sample table reports approximately 72,000 clones. There are 15 residues in the CDR3. V dropped 2 bases and J dropped 12; count of bases not matched to a gene: 11. Germline-derived CDR1 and CDR2 are MDHEN and SYDVKM. On this clone itself: No antigen is known for it.

Although they were nominally healthy when sampled, donors likely had unrecorded immune exposures. The study's findings and limits: A list of about 160 TCR beta chains associated with cytomegalovirus was given. Clonal expansion, a later analysis showed, was greater in HLA-associated TCR beta chains than in equally common others.

The chain has TRBV28 and TRBJ2-1; TRBD2 agrees at 9 bases. The clonotype was recovered from a middle-aged woman in good health and CMV-seropositive. The sequenced sample was PBMCs. The DNA for the CDR3 is TGTGCCAGCAGTTTAAACGATGGCGGGAGGGCTACGCAGTTCTTC. The encoded protein is CASSLNDGGRATQFF.